This T cell receptor beta chain was sequenced in a study of T-cell reconstitution after alpha-beta-depleted transplantation in children. The V gene end was trimmed by 0 bases and the J gene end by 9 bases; junction bases not matched to a gene: 12. CDR1 and CDR2 (germline): SGHDN, FVKESK. This CDR3 region has 17 residues. This sample's TCRbeta library carried unique molecular identifier barcodes. Via MiXCR, TCRdb re-called the PCR reads, giving one row per CDR3 protein. The data hold 200,000 to 250,000 distinct CDR3 sequences, with around 9.9% observed a single time. In its sample, this clonotype was seen many times.

The receptor was derived from a child less than two years old with acute myeloid leukemia, due to receive a stem cell transplant. The starting material was PBMCs, obtained before TCRalphabeta/CD19-depleted stem cell transplant. The chain has TRBV14 and TRBJ2-1; TRBD2 agrees at 9 bases. The CDR3 bases are TGTGCCAGCAGCCAAGATCTCCTGCGGGAGGGGTCTGTTGAGCAGTTCTTC. It is translated as CASSQDLLREGSVEQFF.